This is a list of T cell receptor beta chains from one sample in a study of cytomegalovirus exposure and HLA in healthy donors. Sequencing used immunoSEQ multiplex PCR; TCRdb keeps in-frame clones, though not all of them. The profile shows just under 250,000 clones, about 81% of them singletons. Source material: PBMCs. All receptors come from a woman aged 40-49 years in good health and CMV-seropositive. CDR3s include the opening cysteine and the closing phenylalanine or tryptophan. D genes are given only for firm matches. Clone sizes are given selectively: once, few, many, or a class where the clone is expanded.

v_call	clone_size	d_call	j_call	cdr3_length	cdr3_nt	cdr3_aa
TRBV5-6	-	TRBD2	TRBJ2-7	14	TGTGCCAGCAGCTTGGGCGGGAGCCGCTACGAGCAGTACTTC	CASSLGGSRYEQYF
TRBV4-1	once	-	TRBJ2-6	17	TGCGCCAGCAGCCAATTTACAGGAAGCTCTGGGGCCAACGTCCTGACTTTC	CASSQFTGSSGANVLTF
TRBV9	few	TRBD2	TRBJ2-1	14	TGTGCCAGCAGCGTAGCGGGGGGGCCAAATGAGCAGTTCTTC	CASSVAGGPNEQFF
TRBV25-1	-	-	TRBJ2-6	15	TGTGCCAGCAGTGGTTGGGGCCCTGGGGCCAACGTCCTGACTTTC	CASSGWGPGANVLTF
TRBV19	-	-	TRBJ1-5	16	TGTGCCAGTAGTATAGGCCACCTAAGATTCAATCAGCCCCAGCATTTT	CASSIGHLRFNQPQHF
TRBV27	-	-	TRBJ1-1	19	TGTGCCAGCAGCCCGCGACCGAGACAGGCCACTACAATGAACACTGAAGCTTTCTTT	CASSPRPRQATTMNTEAFF
TRBV4-1	once	TRBD1	TRBJ1-1	15	TGCGCCAGCAGCTCAACAGGGGCACGGGGAGCTGAAGCTTTCTTT	CASSSTGARGAEAFF
TRBV4-2	-	TRBD1	TRBJ2-1	17	TGTGCCAGCAGTCCCCGGCCGGGACAGGGATTAAACAATGAGCAGTTCTTC	CASSPRPGQGLNNEQFF
TRBV5-4	few	TRBD2	TRBJ2-1	16	TGTGCCAGCAGCTTCTCCGGGACTAGCGGGAGGGATGAGCAGTTCTTC	CASSFSGTSGRDEQFF
TRBV5-1	-	TRBD1	TRBJ1-2	14	TGCGCCAGCGCAGGGACAGGTGCTAACTATGGCTACACCTTC	CASAGTGANYGYTF
TRBV19	-	-	TRBJ1-6	13	TGTGCCAGTAGGGCTCGGGGTAATTCACCCCTCCACTTT	CASRARGNSPLHF
TRBV7-2	-	-	TRBJ1-1	15	TGTGCCAGCAGCTCCGCCGGCGGGGGCGACACTGAAGCTTTCTTT	CASSSAGGGDTEAFF
TRBV15	-	TRBD1	TRBJ2-7	17	TGTGCCACCAGCGAAGTTTCCGGGACAGGTTATCCCTACGAGCAGTACTTC	CATSEVSGTGYPYEQYF
TRBV7-3	once	-	TRBJ1-2	13	TGTGCCAGCAGCTTAACTGGGGGCGGTGGCTACACCTTC	CASSLTGGGGYTF
TRBV5-1	-	TRBD1	TRBJ1-2	14	TGCGCCAGCAGCACCGGGACAGGGGGCGTTGGCTACACCTTC	CASSTGTGGVGYTF
TRBV4-2	-	-	TRBJ1-1	14	TGTGCCAGCAGCCAAGAGGCCCTCCCGGGGAAAGCTTTCTTT	CASSQEALPGKAFF
TRBV30	-	TRBD1	TRBJ1-4	12	TGTGCCTGGGGACAGGGAATTGAAAAACTGTTTTTT	CAWGQGIEKLFF
TRBV27	-	-	TRBJ2-3	14	TGTGCCAGCAGTTACAGGGAGGGTAGAGATACGCAGTATTTT	CASSYREGRDTQYF
TRBV30	-	TRBD2	TRBJ2-1	15	TGTGCCTCCTCACCCTTTTCCGGGAGGGACAATGAGCAGTTCTTC	CASSPFSGRDNEQFF
TRBV10-1	-	TRBD1	TRBJ1-1	18	TGCGCCAGCAGTGAGCTTGGTTTCCGGGACAGTTCGAACACTGAAGCTTTCTTT	CASSELGFRDSSNTEAFF
TRBV7-9	once	TRBD2	TRBJ2-7	16	TGTGCCAGCAGCTTTTTAGGACTAGCGGAAACCTACGAGCAGTACTTC	CASSFLGLAETYEQYF
TRBV11-3	once	-	TRBJ2-7	16	TGTGCCAGCAGCTTAGCTTATGGCACTACGATACGCGAGCAGTACTTC	CASSLAYGTTIREQYF
TRBV11-2	-	TRBD1	TRBJ2-7	15	TGTGCCAGCAGCCAGAGACAGGGCAAGATCTACGAGCAGTACTTC	CASSQRQGKIYEQYF
TRBV7-2	once	TRBD2	TRBJ2-3	19	TGTGCCAGCAGCTTAAAGGGAAGCGGGGGACCGCCTAGCACAGATACGCAGTATTTT	CASSLKGSGGPPSTDTQYF
TRBV5-6	-	-	TRBJ2-5	13	TGTGCCAGCAGTACAGCCGTCCAAGAGACCCAGTACTTC	CASSTAVQETQYF
TRBV10-1	-	-	TRBJ1-3	14	TGCGCCAGCAGCGCGGGACTCGCAAGGAACACCATATATTTT	CASSAGLARNTIYF
TRBV19	once	TRBD1	TRBJ2-4	14	TGTGCCAGTAGTGGACAGGGGGAATGGGACATTCAGTACTTC	CASSGQGEWDIQYF
TRBV30	-	TRBD1	TRBJ1-6	13	TGTGCCTGGTCGGACAGGGGAGATTCACCCCTCCACTTT	CAWSDRGDSPLHF
TRBV2	-	-	TRBJ1-1	12	TGTGCCAGCAAAGAGGGGAACACTGAAGCTTTCTTT	CASKEGNTEAFF
TRBV19	-	TRBD1	TRBJ2-5	13	TGTGCCAGTAGTAAGGACAGGGAAGAGACCCAGTACTTC	CASSKDREETQYF
TRBV16	-	-	TRBJ1-1	13	TGTGCCAGCAGCCTATCGTTAAACACTGAAGCTTTCTTT	CASSLSLNTEAFF
TRBV9	-	-	TRBJ2-4	15	TGTGCCAGCAGCGAGGGAGTATATCCCAAAAACATTCAGTACTTC	CASSEGVYPKNIQYF
TRBV7-2	few	TRBD1	TRBJ1-4	15	TGTGCCAGCAGTGACCGGACAGGTCAGAATGAAAAACTGTTTTTT	CASSDRTGQNEKLFF
TRBV9	few	-	TRBJ1-1	14	TGTGCCAGCAGCGTAGGAGGGATGAACACTGAAGCTTTCTTT	CASSVGGMNTEAFF
TRBV30	-	-	TRBJ2-3	19	TGTGCCTGGAGTCGACAGAGACACTTGGGGGCCGGCTTCACAGATACGCAGTATTTT	CAWSRQRHLGAGFTDTQYF
TRBV29-1	-	-	TRBJ2-7	10	TGCAGCGTTGCACAGCACGAGCAGTACTTC	CSVAQHEQYF
TRBV6-1	-	TRBD2	TRBJ2-1	13	TGTGCCAGCAGTGAAACCCGGGGGGACCTAATGTTCTTC	CASSETRGDLMFF
TRBV11-2	-	TRBD1	TRBJ2-7	16	TGTGCCAGCAGCTTATCTCTGGGACAGGGGTGGGACGAGCAGTACTTC	CASSLSLGQGWDEQYF
TRBV10-3	-	TRBD2	TRBJ2-2	16	TGTGCCATCACTCCCCTAGCGGGAGCTAACACCGGGGAGCTGTTTTTT	CAITPLAGANTGELFF
TRBV5-6	-	-	TRBJ1-1	12	TGTGCCAGCAGCATAGCTGTCGGTGAAGCTTTCTTT	CASSIAVGEAFF
TRBV19	once	-	TRBJ1-3	14	TGTGCCAGTAGCCCCATTGTGACAGGAAACACCATATATTTT	CASSPIVTGNTIYF
TRBV6-1	-	TRBD1	TRBJ1-2	13	TGTGCCAGCACCAGGGACAGTAACTATGGCTACACCTTC	CASTRDSNYGYTF
TRBV7-2	-	TRBD1	TRBJ1-1	14	TGTGCCAGCAGCTATGGGACAGGGGGCACTGAAGCTTTCTTT	CASSYGTGGTEAFF
TRBV7-2	-	-	TRBJ2-7	13	TGTGCCAGCAGCCCACAGGGTGTGGGCGAGCAGTACTTC	CASSPQGVGEQYF
TRBV9	once	TRBD2	TRBJ2-1	16	TGTGCCAGCAGCGCGCCCGGGACTAGCGGGCCAAATGAGCAGTTCTTC	CASSAPGTSGPNEQFF
TRBV18	-	-	TRBJ1-2	15	TGTGCCAGCTCACCACCGGGACAAGCGGCTTATGGCTACACCTTC	CASSPPGQAAYGYTF
TRBV19	-	-	TRBJ2-7	14	TGTGCCAGTAGTATAGGAGGACAGAGAGCCGAGCAGTACTTC	CASSIGGQRAEQYF
TRBV7-2	-	-	TRBJ2-7	18	TGTGCCAGCAGCTCGGACTCGACTACGTACCTAAGGGCCTACGAGCAGTACTTC	CASSSDSTTYLRAYEQYF
TRBV10-3	-	-	TRBJ2-3	15	TGTGCCATCAGTGGGTCTCGGGAGACGGGGGATACGCAGTATTTT	CAISGSRETGDTQYF